A single sample gave rise to the 13 T cell receptor beta chains below, sequenced in a study of lymphopenia after photon versus proton radiotherapy (dated by TCRdb to between 2018 and 2020). Library construction relied on the immunoSEQ multiplex PCR assay. TCRdb took this table from immuneACCESS and kept in-frame rearrangements with V and J called. Such tables lack part of the clones; where checked against another copy, unresolved V genes explain under half of the gap, and the rest is unexplained. The sample table holds around 25,000 clones, of which roughly nine tenths were seen once. Of the sample, approximately 0.74% is held by the ten largest clones. This specimen was peripheral blood, taken from a patient treated with photon-based radiotherapy. Receptors originate from a woman aged 50 to 65 with cholangiocarcinoma.

This clone turned up a few times. The CDR3 loop reads CASSPNRGSGGYTF. Written as DNA, the CDR3 is TGTGCCAGCAGTCCCAACCGGGGGAGCGGTGGCTACACCTTC. The chain combines TRBV6-5 with TRBJ1-2; D is possibly TRBD1 (5 bases). V lost 5 bases, J lost 7 bases, and 17 bases lay in between. The CDR3 is 14 amino acids. Germline assignment: CDR1 MNHEY and CDR2 SVGAGI.

A single count supports this clone. The chain uses TRBV30 and TRBJ1-4, with TRBD1 as a possible D gene (5 bases). Trimming removed 3 bases at V and 8 bases at J, with 7 bases between. CDR1 and CDR2 (germline): GTSNPN, SVGIG (reference sequence). This CDR3 is built from 11 residues. The CDR3 DNA is TGTGCCTGGAGAAGGGGCGAAAAACTGTTTTTT. Amino acids: CAWRRGEKLFF.

V usage is TRBV5-1 and J usage is TRBJ1-2; tentatively, D is TRBD1 (5 bases). The CDR3 runs to 15 residues. V was cut by 0 bases and J by 3 bases, with 12 bases left in between. Per the germline V gene, CDR1 is SGHRS and CDR2 is YFSETQ. The CDR3 sequence is CASSLARGRDYGYTF. Written as DNA, the CDR3 is TGCGCCAGCAGCTTGGCGCGGGGGAGAGACTATGGCTACACCTTC.

The genes are TRBV19 and TRBJ2-3; D is ambiguous. The CDR3 has 16 amino acids. Looked up from germline, CDR1 is LNHDA and CDR2 is SQIVND (reference sequence). Trimming shortened V by 5 bases and J by 0 bases, and 15 bases separated the two germline ends. Here the CDR3 reads CASSLTGSDSTDTQYF. DNA for the CDR3: TGTGCCAGTAGTTTGACCGGGTCCGATAGCACAGATACGCAGTATTTT.

V gene TRBV18 combines with J gene TRBJ1-1; TRBD1 agrees at 7 bases. Germline loops: CDR1 KGHSH, CDR2 LQKENI. CDR3 length: 13 amino acids. Trimming took 6 bases from V and 0 from J; bases not matched to a gene: 1. DNA for the CDR3: TGTGCCAGCTCGGGACAGATGAACACTGAAGCTTTCTTT. It translates to CASSGQMNTEAFF.

This chain uses TRBV2 with TRBJ2-1; D not certain. Trimming cost V 9 bases and J 5 bases, with 8 bases left between them. The CDR3 contains 11 residues. Germline CDR1 SNHLY, CDR2 FYNNEI. CDR3 sequence: CARTVHNEQFF. As DNA, the CDR3 is TGTGCCAGGACTGTTCACAATGAGCAGTTCTTC. Combining the CDR3 with reference TRBV2 and TRBJ2-1 gives the whole variable domain EPEVTQTPSHQVTQMGQEVILRCVPISNHLYFYWYRQILGQKVEFLVSFYNNEISEKSEIFDDQFSVERPDGSNFTLKIRSTKLEDSAMYFCARTVHNEQFFGPGTRLTVL.

The chain joins TRBV2 to TRBJ1-2, with D possibly being TRBD1 (6 bases). V was trimmed by 4 bases and J by 1 base, leaving 22 bases between them. Looked up from germline, CDR1 is SNHLY and CDR2 is FYNNEI. The CDR3 loop spans 18 amino acids. The CDR3 is CASSGGGLRVTRNYGYTF. In nucleotides, the CDR3 is TGTGCCAGCAGTGGGGGGGGCCTCAGGGTGACCCGTAACTATGGCTACACCTTC.

The chain carries TRBV7-2 and TRBJ1-5, with no clear D. Per germline, CDR1 SGHTA and CDR2 FQGNSA. V was shortened by 1 base and J by 4 bases, with 14 bases between the two germline ends. CDR3 size: 16 residues. The CDR3 nucleotides read TGTGCCAGCAGCTTAGTACCCCTGCCCGAGAATCAGCCCCAGCATTTT. This sequence encodes CASSLVPLPENQPQHF.

The V call is TRBV11-2, the J call TRBJ2-7; the D gene is possibly TRBD1 (5 bases). V was clipped by 5 bases and J by 1 base, with 15 bases between them. Germline V gene data show CDR1 as SGHAT and CDR2 as FQNNGV. This CDR3 is 15 amino acids long. The CDR3 sequence is CASSPPDSPSYEQYF. The CDR3 DNA reads TGTGCCAGCAGCCCCCCTGACAGTCCATCCTACGAGCAGTACTTC.

The CDR3 DNA reads as TGTGCCAGTAGTATGGGACAGTCATCTGGAAACACCATATATTTT. Translation: CASSMGQSSGNTIYF. The chain links TRBV19 to TRBJ1-3, with 7 bases aligning to TRBD1. Germline V gene sequence: CDR1 LNHDA, CDR2 SQIVND (reference sequence). V lost 3 bases, J lost 1 base, and 3 bases stayed unmatched. This CDR3 spans 15 amino acids.

The chain recombines TRBV11-2 with TRBJ2-3; TRBD1 or TRBD2 may be the D gene (5 bases each). This CDR3 is built from 15 residues. V lost 0 bases to trimming and J lost 0 bases, with 7 bases between them. CDR1 and CDR2 from the germline V gene are SGHAT and FQNNGV. In DNA form, the CDR3 reads TGTGCCAGCAGCTTAGATTGGGGGAGCACAGATACGCAGTATTTT. Translated, it gives CASSLDWGSTDTQYF.

The chain's CDR3 is CASSIEGGRDQPQHF. In DNA, the CDR3 is TGTGCCAGTAGTATAGAAGGTGGGAGAGATCAGCCCCAGCATTTT. This chain joins TRBV19 and TRBJ1-5; D is unresolved. With 0 bases removed from V and 5 bases from J, the gap between germline ends came to 11 bases. Germline CDR1 LNHDA, CDR2 SQIVND (reference sequence). This CDR3 region has 15 residues.

The chain carries TRBV9 and TRBJ2-7; 10 positions match TRBD1. CDR1 SGDLS and CDR2 YYNGEE come from the germline V gene. The CDR3 contains 16 residues. V lost 0 bases to trimming and J lost 4 bases; unmatched junction nucleotides: 7. The CDR3 is CASSVAGSGQGYEQYF. In DNA, the CDR3 is TGTGCCAGCAGCGTAGCTGGGTCGGGACAGGGGTACGAGCAGTACTTC.